This T cell receptor beta chain was found in a study of shared clonotypes between healthy human individuals. Whole-study findings and limits: Memory subsets had estimated richness that was generally smaller than that of naive subsets.

The test was conducted at deep level. Libraries were prepared by immunoSEQ multiplex PCR; TCRdb keeps only in-frame clonotypes and omits some of them. Here the sample spans 2,100,000 or so clones, around 95% being singletons. Donors included only healthy HIV-negative adults lacking recent acute infections or vaccinations. Points on this clone: The antigen is not known.

This CDR3 spans 16 amino acids. Germline V gene sequence: CDR1 SGHNT, CDR2 YYREEE (reference sequence). V lost 0 bases and J lost 0, with 12 bases in between. The TCR was taken from a man in his late teens or twenties in good health. The sequenced sample consisted of naive CD4+ T cells sorted from blood. Subset defined: CD45RA+ positively selected. The chain recombines TRBV5-4 with TRBJ1-1; D unclear. Here the CDR3 reads CASSLGQTDMNTEAFF. Here the CDR3 DNA reads TGTGCCAGCAGCTTGGGTCAAACAGACATGAACACTGAAGCTTTCTTT.